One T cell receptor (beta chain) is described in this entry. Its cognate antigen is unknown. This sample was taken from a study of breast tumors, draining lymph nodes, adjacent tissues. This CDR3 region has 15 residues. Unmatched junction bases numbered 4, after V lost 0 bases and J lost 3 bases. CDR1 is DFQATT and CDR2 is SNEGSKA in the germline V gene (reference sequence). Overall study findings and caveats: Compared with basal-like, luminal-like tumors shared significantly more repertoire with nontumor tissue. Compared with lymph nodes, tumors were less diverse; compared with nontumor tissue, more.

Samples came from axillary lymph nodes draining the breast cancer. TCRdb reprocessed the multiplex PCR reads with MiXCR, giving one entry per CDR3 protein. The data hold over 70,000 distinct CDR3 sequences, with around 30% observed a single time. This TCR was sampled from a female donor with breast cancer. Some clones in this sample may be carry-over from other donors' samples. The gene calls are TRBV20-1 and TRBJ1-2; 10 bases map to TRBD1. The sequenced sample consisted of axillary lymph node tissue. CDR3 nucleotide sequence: TGCAGTGCTAGAGAGCGTGGGACAGGGGACTATGGCTACACCTTC. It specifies CSARERGTGDYGYTF.